This T cell receptor (beta chain) was profiled in a study of OX40 agonist ivuxolimab in advanced cancers. About the research overall: Three patients responded partially, comprising one with hepatocellular carcinoma and two with cutaneous melanoma.

Regarding this clone: The antigen is undetermined.

Notes on the study in general: In the 0.1 to 3.0 mg/kg range, CD4+ and CD8+ blood T cells had expanded clonally by week 6.

Germline CDR1 reads MNHNS; CDR2 reads SASEGT. CDR3 length: 11 amino acids. Deletions cut 5 bases from V and 13 bases from J, with 14 bases between. TCRdb keeps only in-frame clones here, not all; method: immunoSEQ multiplex PCR. This repertoire shows tens of thousands of clones, under 85% found once; its top ten account for 5% to 6.5%. The V call is TRBV6-1, the J call TRBJ1-1; D may be TRBD1 (5 bases). The clonotype originates from an adult with an advanced solid tumor such as melanoma, head and neck, liver or kidney cancer. Source: CD4+ or CD8+ T cells sorted from blood, taken in a trial of the OX40 agonist ivuxolimab. CDR3: CASSNRIRVFF. The CDR3 nucleotides are TGTGCCAGCAGTAACAGGATTCGGGTTTTCTTT.